This is a list of T cell receptor beta chains from one sample in a study of PD-1 blockade in classical Hodgkin lymphoma. Assay: immunoSEQ multiplex PCR; the TCRdb copy retains only in-frame clones and omits some. The data show some 21,000 clones, with around 83% seen just once and 10% to 15% held by the top ten. The sample was peripheral blood mononuclear cells (PBMCs), taken before the fourth cycle of nivolumab. The receptors derive from a human donor with classical Hodgkin lymphoma. The CDR3 runs from the conserved cysteine through the conserved F or W. The D gene is left open where the match is weak. Where a row states a size, it is once, few, many or the class of an expanded clone; other rows omit it.

>.|TRBJ2-3|TRBD2|TRBV9
CASSVLAGADTQYF
TGTGCCAGCAGCGTCCTAGCGGGAGCAGATACGCAGTATTTT
>.|TRBJ1-4|.|TRBV6-5
CASSYALKLFF
TGTGCCAGCAGTTACGCCTTAAAACTGTTTTTT
>medium-sized|TRBJ1-1|.|TRBV19
CASSINSNTEAFF
TGTGCCAGTAGTATAAACAGCAACACTGAAGCTTTCTTT
>.|TRBJ2-7|.|TRBV27
CASSSPTVAPYEQYF
TGTGCCAGCAGCTCCCCGACTGTGGCCCCCTACGAGCAGTACTTC
>.|TRBJ1-4|.|TRBV15
CATSSFPKTNEKLFF
TGTGCCACCAGCAGTTTTCCGAAAACTAATGAAAAACTGTTTTTT
>.|TRBJ2-3|.|TRBV25-1
CASSESAGSTDTQYF
TGTGCCAGCAGTGAATCGGCGGGGAGCACAGATACGCAGTATTTT
>.|TRBJ1-2|.|TRBV25-1
CASSAEAPANYGYTF
TGTGCCAGCAGTGCAGAGGCACCAGCTAACTATGGCTACACCTTC
>.|TRBJ2-7|TRBD2|TRBV30
CAWSGTSFGEQYF
TGTGCCTGGAGTGGGACTAGCTTCGGCGAGCAGTACTTC
>.|TRBJ2-1|.|TRBV7-2
CASSPPTGDDEQFF
TGTGCCAGCAGCCCCCCCACGGGGGACGATGAGCAGTTCTTC
>.|TRBJ1-2|.|TRBV5-5
CASSLAEGYGYTF
TGTGCCAGCAGCTTGGCCGAGGGATATGGCTACACCTTC
>.|TRBJ1-5|TRBD1|TRBV18
CASSAQGSNQPQHF
TGTGCCAGCTCAGCACAGGGGAGCAATCAGCCCCAGCATTTT
>once|TRBJ1-2|.|TRBV25-1
CASRRQGGGYTF
TGTGCCAGCAGGAGGCAGGGAGGGGGCTACACCTTC
>.|TRBJ2-3|.|TRBV15
CATSRGWTTYRRSFLPNTQYF
TGTGCCACCAGCAGAGGTTGGACAACGTACCGTCGCAGTTTTCTCCCTAATACGCAGTATTTT
>.|TRBJ1-1|.|TRBV19
CASSSPPGRGNTEAFF
TGTGCCAGTAGTAGCCCGCCCGGACGGGGGAACACTGAAGCTTTCTTT
>.|TRBJ2-5|.|TRBV6-5
CASSYSTPKRETQYF
TGTGCCAGCAGTTACTCTACACCCAAGAGAGAGACCCAGTACTTC
>.|TRBJ2-3|.|TRBV5-4
CASSLASQGDTQYF
TGTGCCAGCAGCTTGGCCAGCCAGGGGGATACGCAGTATTTT
>.|TRBJ2-5|TRBD2|TRBV18
CASSKGLEETQYF
TGTGCCAGCTCAAAAGGACTAGAAGAGACCCAGTACTTC
>.|TRBJ2-2|.|TRBV23-1
CASSQSSGELFF
TGCGCCAGCAGTCAATCCTCCGGGGAGCTGTTTTTT
>.|TRBJ2-7|.|TRBV5-3
CARSLGHSYEQYF
TGTGCCAGAAGCTTGGGGCACTCCTACGAGCAGTACTTC
>.|TRBJ1-5|.|TRBV4-3
CASSQDRGNQPQHF
TGCGCCAGCAGCCAAGATCGAGGTAATCAGCCCCAGCATTTT
>.|TRBJ2-2|.|TRBV19
CASRGTGNTGELFF
TGTGCCAGTAGGGGAACAGGGAACACCGGGGAGCTGTTTTTT
>.|TRBJ2-2|.|TRBV5-1
CASSLEGGIATGELFF
TGCGCCAGCAGCTTGGAAGGGGGGATTGCGACCGGGGAGCTGTTTTTT
>.|TRBJ2-3|TRBD1|TRBV10-3
CAIRETGDGSDTQYF
TGTGCCATCAGGGAGACAGGGGATGGGTCAGATACGCAGTATTTT
>.|TRBJ1-2|.|TRBV6-6
CASSGARVRNGYTF
TGTGCCAGCAGTGGGGCGAGGGTTAGAAATGGCTACACCTTC
>.|TRBJ2-5|.|TRBV7-3
CASSLVGGGPGETQYF
TGTGCCAGCAGCTTAGTGGGAGGGGGACCGGGAGAGACCCAGTACTTC